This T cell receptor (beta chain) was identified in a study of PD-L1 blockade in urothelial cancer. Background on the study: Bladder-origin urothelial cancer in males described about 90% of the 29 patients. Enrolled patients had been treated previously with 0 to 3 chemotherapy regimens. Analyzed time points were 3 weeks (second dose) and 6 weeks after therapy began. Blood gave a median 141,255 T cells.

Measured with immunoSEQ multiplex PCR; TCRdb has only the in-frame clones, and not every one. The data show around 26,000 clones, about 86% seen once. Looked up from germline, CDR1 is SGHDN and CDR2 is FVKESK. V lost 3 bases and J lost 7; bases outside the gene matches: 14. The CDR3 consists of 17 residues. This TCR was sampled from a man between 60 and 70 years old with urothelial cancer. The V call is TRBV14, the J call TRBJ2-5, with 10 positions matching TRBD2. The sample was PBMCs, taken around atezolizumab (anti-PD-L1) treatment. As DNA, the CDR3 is TGTGCCAGCAGCCACGCCGGGACTAGCGTCTTTCGAGGGACCCAGTACTTC. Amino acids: CASSHAGTSVFRGTQYF.